Following are 22 T cell receptor beta chains from one sample sequenced in a study of yellow fever vaccine responses in identical twins (dated by TCRdb to the late 2010s). The protocol used for the library was RT-PCR. Instrument used: Illumina HiSeq 2500. The public reads were quality trimmed at Q25 with fastp and then assembled into clones with MiXCR by TCRdb, keeping productive beta chains. CDR3 protein duplicates are merged, each entry listing the most common genes and DNA. The sample includes around 1,700 distinct CDR3 sequences, with approximately 82% observed a single time. The biggest ten clones account for 6.8% of the sample. The input for sequencing was T cells from blood (PBMCs), unsorted or a sorted subset (not recorded which), taken before or after yellow fever vaccination (not recorded which). The source of these receptors is a woman younger than 35 who received the yellow fever vaccine. Donor details come from another sample of the same person, matched by shared clones.

The chain links TRBV7-2 to TRBJ2-7; weak D call: TRBD2 (6 bases). Germline loops: CDR1 SGHTA, CDR2 FQGNSA. V lost 1 base, J lost 2 bases, and 12 bases lay in between. The CDR3 is 15 residues long. CDR3 residues: CASSLGRDTPYEQYF. CDR3 nucleotide sequence: TGTGCCAGCAGCTTAGGGAGGGATACTCCCTACGAGCAGTACTTC.

This sequence joins TRBV12-3 or TRBV12-4 and TRBJ2-7; no reliable D call. The CDR3 extends over 14 amino acids. The germline V and J ends were trimmed by 6 bases and 1 base, with 13 bases remaining between them. CDR3 bases: TGTGCCAGCAGGCCTTTGGACGCTTCCTACGAGCAGTACTTC. Its translation: CASRPLDASYEQYF.

This clonotype has a handful of counts. The chain is built from TRBV11-3 and TRBJ2-7; possible D gene TRBD2, 6 bases. The germline V and J ends were trimmed by 4 bases and 3 bases, with 16 bases remaining between them. Germline CDR1 reads SGHNT; CDR2 reads YENEEA. There are 15 residues in the CDR3. The CDR3 coding sequence is TGTGCCAGCAGCTCCCACCCGACTAGGGACTACGAGCAGTACTTC. As protein: CASSSHPTRDYEQYF.

A single count supports this clonotype. V usage is TRBV11-1 and J usage is TRBJ2-1; 8 nucleotides agree with TRBD1. In germline, CDR1 is SGHAT, CDR2 FQDESV (reference sequence). The CDR3 loop spans 16 amino acids. Germline trimming cut 5 bases from V and 0 bases from J; bases unmatched to any gene: 6. The CDR3 nucleotides are TGTGCCAGCAGCCCCCCGGACAGGGCCTCCTACAATGAGCAGTTCTTC. It encodes CASSPPDRASYNEQFF.

The chain combines TRBV2 with TRBJ1-1; D is perhaps TRBD1 (5 bases). The CDR3 spans 14 residues. Germline-derived CDR1 and CDR2 are SNHLY and FYNNEI. With 5 bases removed from V and 4 bases from J, the gap between germline ends came to 14 bases. As DNA, the CDR3 is TGTGCCAGCAGTAAAGGGGCGTGGATCACTGAAGCTTTCTTT. Its translation: CASSKGAWITEAFF.

About this clonotype: A junction end diverges from the germline sequence, so it may reflect a read error. This chain links TRBV11-2 with TRBJ1-4; 7 positions agree with TRBD1. CDR1 is SGHAT and CDR2 is FQNNGV in the germline V gene. CDR3 length: 15 residues. Here the CDR3 reads CASSLGDRDYEKLVF. The CDR3 DNA sequence: TGTGCCAGCAGCTTAGGTGACAGGGATTATGAAAAACTGGTTTTT.

The CDR3 sequence: CASSQDSANTGELFF. Written as DNA, the CDR3 is TGCGCCAGCAGCCAAGATTCAGCGAACACCGGGGAGCTGTTTTTT. The V and J genes are TRBV4-3 and TRBJ2-2; D is unresolved. The length of the CDR3 is 15 residues. The germline V and J ends were trimmed by 0 bases and 0 bases, with 5 bases remaining between them. Germline values: CDR1 LGHNA, CDR2 YSLEER.

V gene TRBV24-1 combines with J gene TRBJ2-5; 10 positions agree with TRBD1. V lost 8 bases and J lost 3; bases outside the gene matches: 11. From germline, CDR1 is KGHDR and CDR2 SFDVKD. The CDR3 sequence is 16 residues long. CDR3 in DNA: TGTGCCACCATGTCGAAAGAAGGGACAGGGGAAGAGACCCAGTACTTC. As protein: CATMSKEGTGEETQYF.

The chain combines TRBV2 with TRBJ2-3; TRBD2 matches at 8 bases. CDR3 length: 15 residues. Germline V lookup: CDR1 SNHLY, CDR2 FYNNEI. V shed 4 bases, J shed 0 bases, and the junction held 3 bases outside the gene matches. The CDR3 DNA is TGTGCCAGCAGTGGGGGACTAGAAAGCACAGATACGCAGTATTTT. Translated, it gives CASSGGLESTDTQYF.

The chain carries TRBV3-1 and TRBJ2-3, with D possibly TRBD1 on 5 matching bases. V lost 0 bases and J lost 2, with 9 bases in between. Per germline, CDR1 LGHDT and CDR2 YNNKEL (reference sequence). This CDR3 region has 15 residues. CDR3 bases: TGTGCCAGCAGCCAAGAGGGGCGGCCCACAGATACGCAGTATTTT. It is translated as CASSQEGRPTDTQYF.

The V gene is TRBV5-1, the J gene TRBJ2-5, with D perhaps being TRBD1 or TRBD2 (5 bases each). The germline V and J ends were trimmed by 4 bases and 3 bases, with 13 bases remaining between them. From germline, CDR1 is SGHRS and CDR2 YFSETQ. The CDR3 consists of 14 residues. The CDR3 is CASSIRDAKETQYF. CDR3 in DNA: TGCGCCAGCAGCATCCGGGACGCAAAAGAGACCCAGTACTTC.

The genes are TRBV29-1 and TRBJ2-1; the D is unclear. The germline V and J ends were trimmed by 6 bases and 8 bases, with 17 bases remaining between them. From germline, CDR1 is SQVTM and CDR2 ANQGSEA. CDR3 size: 13 residues. CDR3 in DNA: TGCAGCGTCTCCCGGGCCTTGATCGATGAGCAGTTCTTC. It codes for CSVSRALIDEQFF.

The genes are TRBV20-1 and TRBJ2-7; maybe TRBD1 (5 bases). The germline V gene has CDR1 DFQATT and CDR2 SNEGSKA (reference sequence). V was clipped by 1 base and J by 1 base, with 8 bases between them. The CDR3 sequence is 13 residues long. Here the CDR3 DNA reads TGCAGTGCTAGAGTGGCAGGGTCCTACGAGCAGTACTTC. It encodes CSARVAGSYEQYF.

J is TRBJ1-4 and V is TRBV18; D perhaps matches TRBD1 (5 bases). The V end was cut by 3 bases, the J end by 6 bases, with 17 bases between. The CDR3 consists of 16 residues. Germline CDR1 and CDR2: KGHSH and LQKENI. In DNA form, the CDR3 reads TGTGCCAGCTCACCCGGAAAGGGACGGACTTATGAAAAACTGTTTTTT. Residues: CASSPGKGRTYEKLFF.

V gene TRBV7-9 combines with J gene TRBJ2-1; D remains unclear. Germline V gene lookup returns CDR1 SEHNR and CDR2 FQNEAQ (reference sequence). This CDR3 comprises 12 residues. Trimming left V 5 bases short and J 13 bases short, with 15 bases between. CDR3 DNA sequence: TGTGCCAGCAGCCATCCTGACGGGTACCAGTTCTTC. Its protein is CASSHPDGYQFF.

The chain recombines TRBV5-6 with TRBJ2-2, with D uncertain. The CDR3 totals 12 residues. Germline loops: CDR1 SGHDT, CDR2 YYEEEE. V was pared by 3 bases and J by 2 bases, with 2 bases between. The CDR3 nucleotides read TGTGCCAGCAGCTCTAACACCGGGGAGCTGTTTTTT. This sequence encodes CASSSNTGELFF.

CDR3 loop: CASSPDRAAEAFF. Here the CDR3 DNA reads TGTGCCAGCAGCCCGGACAGGGCAGCTGAAGCTTTCTTT. This chain joins TRBV7-8 and TRBJ1-1; 8 bases are shared with TRBD1. Germline V CDR1 and CDR2: SGHVS, FQNEAQ. This CDR3 spans 13 amino acids. V dropped 5 bases and J dropped 6; count of bases not matched to a gene: 5.

This clonotype was picked up a small number of times. This chain links TRBV13 with TRBJ1-6; no definite D call. The CDR3 has 14 residues. The germline V gene encodes CDR1 PRHDT and CDR2 FYEKMQ (reference sequence). V lost 6 bases to trimming and J lost 5 bases, with 11 bases between them. CDR3 nucleotides: TGTGCCAGCAGGCGGTCGGTGAATAATTCACCCCTCCACTTT. Translated: CASRRSVNNSPLHF.

The rearrangement joins TRBV29-1 to TRBJ2-3; no definite D call. Trimming left V 3 bases short and J 1 base short, with 17 bases between. Germline V gives CDR1 SQVTM, CDR2 ANQGSEA. The CDR3 consists of 16 residues. CDR3 loop: CSVENGLFGRTDTQYF. The DNA of the CDR3 is TGCAGCGTTGAGAACGGGCTATTCGGGCGCACAGATACGCAGTATTTT.

This chain joins TRBV10-3 and TRBJ2-2; the match to TRBD2 covers 11 bases. The CDR3 loop spans 15 amino acids. With 6 bases clipped from V and 4 bases from J, the junction kept 4 bases outside the gene matches. CDR1 and CDR2 from the germline V gene are ENHRY and SYGVKD. Written as DNA, the CDR3 is TGTGCCATCAGACCCACTAGCGGGGGCACCGGGGAGCTGTTTTTT. Protein product: CAIRPTSGGTGELFF.

The chain joins TRBV29-1 to TRBJ2-2; tentative D call: TRBD2 (6 bases). CDR1 is SQVTM, CDR2 ANQGSEA, per germline. This CDR3 spans 14 amino acids. V was cut by 6 bases and J by 2 bases, with 13 bases left in between. CDR3 residues: CSVVLAANTGELFF. The CDR3 bases are TGCAGCGTGGTACTAGCAGCAAACACCGGGGAGCTGTTTTTT.

The rearrangement links TRBV18 to TRBJ1-6; TRBD1 aligns across 8 bases. Per the germline V gene, CDR1 is KGHSH and CDR2 is LQKENI. V dropped 4 bases and J dropped 9; count of bases not matched to a gene: 5. CDR3 length: 14 amino acids. In DNA form, the CDR3 reads TGTGCCAGCTCACTCGGGACAGGTGGTTCACCCCTCCACTTT. Its protein product is CASSLGTGGSPLHF.